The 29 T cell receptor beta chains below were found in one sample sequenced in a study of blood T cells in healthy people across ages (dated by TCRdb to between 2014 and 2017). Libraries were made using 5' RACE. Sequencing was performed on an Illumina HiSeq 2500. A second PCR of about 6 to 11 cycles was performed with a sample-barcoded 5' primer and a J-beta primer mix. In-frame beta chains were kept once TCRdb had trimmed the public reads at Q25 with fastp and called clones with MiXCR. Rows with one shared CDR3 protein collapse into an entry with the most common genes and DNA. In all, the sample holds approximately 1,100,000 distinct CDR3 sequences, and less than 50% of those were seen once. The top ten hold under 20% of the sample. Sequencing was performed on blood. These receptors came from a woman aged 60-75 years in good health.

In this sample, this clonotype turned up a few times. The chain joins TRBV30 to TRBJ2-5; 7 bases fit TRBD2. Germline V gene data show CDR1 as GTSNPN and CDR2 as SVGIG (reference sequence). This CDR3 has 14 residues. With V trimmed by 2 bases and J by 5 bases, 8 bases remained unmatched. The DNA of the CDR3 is TGTGCCTGGAGTTCCCAGCGGGGTGGGGAGACCCAGTACTTC. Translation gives CAWSSQRGGETQYF.

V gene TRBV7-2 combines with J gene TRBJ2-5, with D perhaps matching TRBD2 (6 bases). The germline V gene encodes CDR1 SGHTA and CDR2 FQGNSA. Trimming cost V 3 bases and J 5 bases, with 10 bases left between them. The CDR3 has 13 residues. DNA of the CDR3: TGTGCCAGCAGCTTGGGGACTTTCGAGACCCAGTACTTC. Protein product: CASSLGTFETQYF. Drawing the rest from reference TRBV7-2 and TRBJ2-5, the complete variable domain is GAGVSQSPSNKVTEKGKDVELRCDPISGHTALYWYRQSLGQGLEFLIYFQGNSAPDKSGLPSDRFSAERTGGSVSTLTIQRTQQEDSAVYLCASSLGTFETQYFGPGTRLLVL.

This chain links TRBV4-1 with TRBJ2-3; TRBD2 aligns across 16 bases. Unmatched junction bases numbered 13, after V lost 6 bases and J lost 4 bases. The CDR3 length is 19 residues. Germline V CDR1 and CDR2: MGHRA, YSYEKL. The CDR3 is CASSQPRGLAGGPADTQYF. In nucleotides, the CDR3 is TGCGCCAGCAGTCAGCCTAGGGGACTAGCGGGAGGGCCTGCAGATACGCAGTATTTT.

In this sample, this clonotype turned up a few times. CDR3 region: CSDGGGLGYGYTF. In nucleotides, the CDR3 is TGCAGCGACGGAGGGGGGCTTGGGTATGGCTACACCTTC. This rearrangement joins TRBV29-1 to TRBJ1-2, with D possibly TRBD1 on 6 matching bases. Trimming took off 7 bases at V and 5 bases at J, with 17 bases between the two ends. This CDR3 spans 13 amino acids. The germline V gene encodes CDR1 SQVTM and CDR2 ANQGSEA. The whole variable domain, remainder taken from reference TRBV29-1 and TRBJ1-2, is SAVISQKPSRDICQRGTSLTIQCQVDSQVTMMFWYRQQPGQSLTLIATANQGSEATYESGFVIDKFPISRPNLTFSTLTVSNMSPEDSSIYLCSDGGGLGYGYTFGSGTRLTVV.

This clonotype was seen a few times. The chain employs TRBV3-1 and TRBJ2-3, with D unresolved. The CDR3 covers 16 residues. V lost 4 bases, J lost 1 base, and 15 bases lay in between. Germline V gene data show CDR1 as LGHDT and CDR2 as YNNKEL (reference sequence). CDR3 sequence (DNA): TGTGCCAGCAGCCTAGGGATTGGGATTGGCACAGATACGCAGTATTTT. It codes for CASSLGIGIGTDTQYF.

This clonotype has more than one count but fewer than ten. CDR3 in amino acids: CSASQGPAYEQYF. The CDR3, as DNA: TGCAGTGCTAGTCAGGGGCCTGCCTACGAGCAGTACTTC. The chain carries TRBV20-1 and TRBJ2-7; possibly TRBD1 for D (6 bases). The CDR3 is 13 residues long. Germline V gene data show CDR1 as DFQATT and CDR2 as SNEGSKA (reference sequence). Between the trimmed V and J ends, which lost 3 bases and 2 bases, there was a span of 11 bases.

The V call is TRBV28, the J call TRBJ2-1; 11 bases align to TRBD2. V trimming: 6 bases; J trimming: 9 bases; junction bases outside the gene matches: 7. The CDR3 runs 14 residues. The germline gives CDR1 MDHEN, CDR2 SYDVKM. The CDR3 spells CASRLAGGPTEQFF. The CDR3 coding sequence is TGTGCCAGCAGATTAGCGGGAGGGCCTACTGAGCAGTTCTTC.

CDR3 residues: CASSKDNEQYF. The CDR3 bases are TGTGCCAGCAGTAAGGACAATGAGCAGTACTTC. The genes are TRBV7-9 and TRBJ2-7; TRBD1 might be the D (5 bases). The CDR3 has 11 amino acids. Germline CDR1 reads SEHNR; CDR2 reads FQNEAQ (reference sequence). V was clipped by 6 bases and J by 7 bases, with 10 bases between them.

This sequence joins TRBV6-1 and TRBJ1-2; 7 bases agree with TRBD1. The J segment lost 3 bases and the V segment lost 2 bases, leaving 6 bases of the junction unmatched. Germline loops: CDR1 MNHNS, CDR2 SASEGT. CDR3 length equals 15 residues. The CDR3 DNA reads TGTGCCAGCAGTGAAATGACAGGGAGTCACTATGGCTACACCTTC. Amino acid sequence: CASSEMTGSHYGYTF.

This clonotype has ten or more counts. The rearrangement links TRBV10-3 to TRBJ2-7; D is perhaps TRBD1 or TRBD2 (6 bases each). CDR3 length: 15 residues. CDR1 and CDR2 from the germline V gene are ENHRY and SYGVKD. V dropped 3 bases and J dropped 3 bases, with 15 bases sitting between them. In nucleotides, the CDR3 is TGTGCCATCAGTGACCTAGCGAGGGGGAACTACGAGCAGTACTTC. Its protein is CAISDLARGNYEQYF.

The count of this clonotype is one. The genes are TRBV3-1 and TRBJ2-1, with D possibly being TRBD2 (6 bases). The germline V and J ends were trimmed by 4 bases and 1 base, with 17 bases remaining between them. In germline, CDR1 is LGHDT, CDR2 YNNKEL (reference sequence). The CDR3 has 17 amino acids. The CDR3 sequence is CASSPPVLASSYNEQFF. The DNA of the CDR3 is TGTGCCAGCAGCCCGCCAGTGCTAGCGAGTTCCTACAATGAGCAGTTCTTC.

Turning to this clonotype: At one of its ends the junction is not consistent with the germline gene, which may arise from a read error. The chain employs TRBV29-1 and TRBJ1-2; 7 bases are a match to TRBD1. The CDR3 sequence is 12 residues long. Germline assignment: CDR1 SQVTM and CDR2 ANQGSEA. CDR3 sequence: CSSRTGPYDYTF. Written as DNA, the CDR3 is TGCAGCTCACGGACAGGACCCTATGACTACACCTTC. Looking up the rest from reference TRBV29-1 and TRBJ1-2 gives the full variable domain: SAVISQKPSRDICQRGTSLTIQCQVDSQVTMMFWYRQQPGQSLTLIATANQGSEATYESGFVIDKFPISRPNLTFSTLTVSNMSPEDSSIYLCSSRTGPYDYTFGSGTRLTVV.

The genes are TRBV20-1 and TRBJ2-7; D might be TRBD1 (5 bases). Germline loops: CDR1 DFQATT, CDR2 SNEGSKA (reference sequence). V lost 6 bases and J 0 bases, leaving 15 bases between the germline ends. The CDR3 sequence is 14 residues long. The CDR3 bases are TGCAGTGCCCTCCCTGAGACAGTCTCCTACGAGCAGTACTTC. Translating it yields CSALPETVSYEQYF.

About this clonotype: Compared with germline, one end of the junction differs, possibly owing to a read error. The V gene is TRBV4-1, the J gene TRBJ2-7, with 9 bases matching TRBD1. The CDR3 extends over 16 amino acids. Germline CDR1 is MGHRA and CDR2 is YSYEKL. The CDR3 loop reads CTSSQDGTGIPYEQYF. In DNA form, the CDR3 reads TGCACCAGCAGCCAAGACGGGACAGGGATCCCCTACGAGCAGTACTTC.

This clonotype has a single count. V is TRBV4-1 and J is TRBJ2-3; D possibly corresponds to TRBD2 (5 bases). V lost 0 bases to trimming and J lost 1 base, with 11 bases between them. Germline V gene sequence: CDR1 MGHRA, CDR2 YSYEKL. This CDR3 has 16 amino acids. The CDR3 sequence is CASSQEGSARTDTQYF. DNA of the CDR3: TGCGCCAGCAGCCAAGAAGGTAGCGCCCGCACAGATACGCAGTATTTT.

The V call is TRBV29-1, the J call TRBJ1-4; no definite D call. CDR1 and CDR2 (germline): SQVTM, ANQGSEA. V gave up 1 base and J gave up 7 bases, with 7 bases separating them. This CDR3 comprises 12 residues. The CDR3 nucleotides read TGCAGCGTTGAAGTCTGGGGTGAAAAACTGTTTTTT. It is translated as CSVEVWGEKLFF.

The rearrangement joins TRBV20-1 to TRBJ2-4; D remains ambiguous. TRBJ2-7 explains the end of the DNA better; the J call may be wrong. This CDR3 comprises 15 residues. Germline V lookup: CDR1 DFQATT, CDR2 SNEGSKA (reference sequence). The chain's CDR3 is CSARYGPSLLYEQYF. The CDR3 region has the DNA TGCAGTGCTAGATATGGGCCCTCTCTTCTCTACGAGCAGTACTTC.

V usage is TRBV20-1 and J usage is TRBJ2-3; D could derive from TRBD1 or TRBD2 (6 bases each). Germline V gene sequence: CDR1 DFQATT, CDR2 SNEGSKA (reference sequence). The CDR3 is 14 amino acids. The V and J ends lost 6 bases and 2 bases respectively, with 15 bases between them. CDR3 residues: CSAQKRGPTDTQYF. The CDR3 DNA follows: TGCAGTGCCCAGAAACGGGGGCCCACAGATACGCAGTATTTT.

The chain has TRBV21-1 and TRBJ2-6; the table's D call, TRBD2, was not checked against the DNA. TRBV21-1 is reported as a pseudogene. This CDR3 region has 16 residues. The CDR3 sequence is CASTRLAGGGANVLTF. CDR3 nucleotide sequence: TGTGCCAGCACGCGGCTAGCGGGAGGAGGGGCCAACGTCCTGACTTTC.

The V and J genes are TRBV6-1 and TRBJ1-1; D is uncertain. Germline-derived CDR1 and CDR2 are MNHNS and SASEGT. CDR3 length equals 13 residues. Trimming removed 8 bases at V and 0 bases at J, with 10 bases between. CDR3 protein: CASGNKMNTEAFF. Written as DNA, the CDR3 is TGTGCCAGCGGGAACAAGATGAACACTGAAGCTTTCTTT.

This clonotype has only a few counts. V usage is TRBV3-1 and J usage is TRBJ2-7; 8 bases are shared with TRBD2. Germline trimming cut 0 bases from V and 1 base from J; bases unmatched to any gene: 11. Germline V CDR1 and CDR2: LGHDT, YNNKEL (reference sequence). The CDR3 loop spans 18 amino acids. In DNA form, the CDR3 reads TGTGCCAGCAGCCAAGATGAATTGGTAGCGGGAATATCCTACGAGCAGTACTTC. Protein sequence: CASSQDELVAGISYEQYF.

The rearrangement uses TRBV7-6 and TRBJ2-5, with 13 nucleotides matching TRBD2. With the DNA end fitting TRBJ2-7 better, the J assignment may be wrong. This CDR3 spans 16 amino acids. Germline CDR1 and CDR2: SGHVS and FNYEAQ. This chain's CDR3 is CASTRLSTSGRGEQYF. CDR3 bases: TGTGCCAGCACCCGACTTAGCACTAGCGGGAGGGGCGAGCAGTACTTC.

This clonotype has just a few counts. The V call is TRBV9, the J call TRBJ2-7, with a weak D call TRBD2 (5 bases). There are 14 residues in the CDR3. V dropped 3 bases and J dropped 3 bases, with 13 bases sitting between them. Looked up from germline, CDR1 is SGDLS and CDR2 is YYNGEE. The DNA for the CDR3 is TGTGCCAGCAGCGGAGGGCCCCGAATCTACGAGCAGTACTTC. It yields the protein CASSGGPRIYEQYF.

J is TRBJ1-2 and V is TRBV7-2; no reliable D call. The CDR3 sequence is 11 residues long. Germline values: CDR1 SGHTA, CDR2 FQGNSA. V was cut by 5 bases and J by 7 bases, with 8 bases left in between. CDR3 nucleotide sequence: TGTGCCAGCAGCCCGGAGGCTGGCTACACCTTC. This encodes CASSPEAGYTF.

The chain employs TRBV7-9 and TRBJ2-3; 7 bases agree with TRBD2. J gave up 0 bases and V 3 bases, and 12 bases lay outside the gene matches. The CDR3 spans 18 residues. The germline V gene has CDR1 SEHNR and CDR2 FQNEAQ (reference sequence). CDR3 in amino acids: CASSFPDEGSGSTDTQYF. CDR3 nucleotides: TGTGCCAGCAGCTTCCCCGACGAGGGTAGCGGGAGCACAGATACGCAGTATTTT.

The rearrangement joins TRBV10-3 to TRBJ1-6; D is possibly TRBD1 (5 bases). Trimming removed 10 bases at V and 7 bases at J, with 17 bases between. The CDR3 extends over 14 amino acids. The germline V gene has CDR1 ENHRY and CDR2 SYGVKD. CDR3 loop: CATDPQGGNSPLHF. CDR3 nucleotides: TGTGCCACGGACCCTCAGGGTGGAAATTCACCCCTCCACTTT.

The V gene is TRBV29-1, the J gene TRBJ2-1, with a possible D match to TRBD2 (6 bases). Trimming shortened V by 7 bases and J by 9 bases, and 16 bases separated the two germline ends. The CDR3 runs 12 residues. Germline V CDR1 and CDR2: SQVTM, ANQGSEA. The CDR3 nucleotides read TGCAGCGGGGGTTTATCGGGAGCTGAGCAGTTCTTC. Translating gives CSGGLSGAEQFF.

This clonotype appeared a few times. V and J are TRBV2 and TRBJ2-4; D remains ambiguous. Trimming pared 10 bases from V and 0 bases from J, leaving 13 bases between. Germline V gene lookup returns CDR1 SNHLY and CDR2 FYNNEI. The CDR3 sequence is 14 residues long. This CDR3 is CAIETGLAKNIQYF. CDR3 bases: TGTGCCATCGAGACTGGATTAGCCAAAAACATTCAGTACTTC. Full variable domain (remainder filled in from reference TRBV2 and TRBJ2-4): EPEVTQTPSHQVTQMGQEVILRCVPISNHLYFYWYRQILGQKVEFLVSFYNNEISEKSEIFDDQFSVERPDGSNFTLKIRSTKLEDSAMYFCAIETGLAKNIQYFGAGTRLSVL.

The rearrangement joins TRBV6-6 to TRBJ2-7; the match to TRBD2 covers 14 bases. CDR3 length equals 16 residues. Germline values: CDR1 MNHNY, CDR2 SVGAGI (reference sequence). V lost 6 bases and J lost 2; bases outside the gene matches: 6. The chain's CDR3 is CASSSLGLAGAYEQYF. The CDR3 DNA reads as TGTGCCAGCAGCTCGTTGGGACTAGCGGGAGCCTACGAGCAGTACTTC.